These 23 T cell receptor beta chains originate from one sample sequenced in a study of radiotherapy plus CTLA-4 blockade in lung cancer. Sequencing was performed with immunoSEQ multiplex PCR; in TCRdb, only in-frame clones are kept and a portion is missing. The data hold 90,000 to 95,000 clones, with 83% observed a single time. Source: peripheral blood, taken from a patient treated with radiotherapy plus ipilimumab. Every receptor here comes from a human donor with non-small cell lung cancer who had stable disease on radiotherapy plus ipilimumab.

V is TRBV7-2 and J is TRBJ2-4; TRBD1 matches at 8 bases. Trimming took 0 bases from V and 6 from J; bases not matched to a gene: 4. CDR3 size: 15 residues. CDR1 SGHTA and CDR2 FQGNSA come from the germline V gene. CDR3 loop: CASSLATGVTNIQYF. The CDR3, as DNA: TGTGCCAGCAGCTTAGCGACAGGGGTTACAAACATTCAGTACTTC. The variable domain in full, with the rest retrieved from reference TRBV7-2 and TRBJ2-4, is GAGVSQSPSNKVTEKGKDVELRCDPISGHTALYWYRQSLGQGLEFLIYFQGNSAPDKSGLPSDRFSAERTGGSVSTLTIQRTQQEDSAVYLCASSLATGVTNIQYFGAGTRLSVL.

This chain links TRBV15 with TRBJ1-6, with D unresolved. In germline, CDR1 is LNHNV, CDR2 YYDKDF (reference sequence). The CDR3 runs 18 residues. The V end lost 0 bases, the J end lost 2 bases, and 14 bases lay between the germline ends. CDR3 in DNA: TGTGCCACCAGCAGAGATCGCCGCTCAGCCCCCTATAATTCACCCCTCCACTTT. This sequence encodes CATSRDRRSAPYNSPLHF.

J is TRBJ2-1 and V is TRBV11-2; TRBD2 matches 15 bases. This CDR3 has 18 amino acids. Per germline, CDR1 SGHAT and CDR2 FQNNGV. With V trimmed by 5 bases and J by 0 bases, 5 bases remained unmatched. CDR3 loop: CASSPGTSGRSSYNEQFF. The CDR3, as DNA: TGTGCCAGCAGCCCCGGGACTAGCGGGAGGAGCTCCTACAATGAGCAGTTCTTC.

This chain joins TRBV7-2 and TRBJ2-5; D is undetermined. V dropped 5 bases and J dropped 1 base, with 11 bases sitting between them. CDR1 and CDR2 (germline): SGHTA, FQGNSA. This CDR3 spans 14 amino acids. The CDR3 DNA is TGTGCCAGCAGCCCCGGAGCTTCCCAAGAGACCCAGTACTTC. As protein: CASSPGASQETQYF.

CDR3 coding DNA: TGTGCCAGCAGGCGGGCCACGAACACTGAAGCTTTCTTT. Protein: CASRRATNTEAFF. V usage is TRBV2 and J usage is TRBJ1-1, with D uncertain. V was shortened by 6 bases and J by 1 base, with 9 bases between the two germline ends. Germline loops: CDR1 SNHLY, CDR2 FYNNEI. This CDR3 spans 13 amino acids.

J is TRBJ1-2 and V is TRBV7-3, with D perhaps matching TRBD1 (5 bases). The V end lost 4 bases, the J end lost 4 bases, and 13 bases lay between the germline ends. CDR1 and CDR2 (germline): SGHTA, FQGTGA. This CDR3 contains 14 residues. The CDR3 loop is CASSSRVGGYGYTF. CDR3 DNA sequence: TGTGCCAGCAGCTCACGGGTCGGGGGCTATGGCTACACCTTC.

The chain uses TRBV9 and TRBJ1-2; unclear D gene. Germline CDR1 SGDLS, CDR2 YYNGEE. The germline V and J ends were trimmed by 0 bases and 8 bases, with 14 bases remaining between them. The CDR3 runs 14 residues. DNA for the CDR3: TGTGCCAGCAGCGTAGGGATCCCCATGGCCGGCTACACCTTC. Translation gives CASSVGIPMAGYTF.

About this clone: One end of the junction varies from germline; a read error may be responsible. CDR3 nucleotide sequence: TGTGCTAGCAGCCCCGGCGGGGGATTGGTCCAAGAGACCCAGTACTTC. It encodes CASSPGGGLVQETQYF. The V and J genes are TRBV7-7 and TRBJ2-5, with 7 positions matching TRBD2. The CDR3 runs to 16 residues. Germline-derived CDR1 and CDR2 are SSHAT and FNYEAQ (reference sequence).

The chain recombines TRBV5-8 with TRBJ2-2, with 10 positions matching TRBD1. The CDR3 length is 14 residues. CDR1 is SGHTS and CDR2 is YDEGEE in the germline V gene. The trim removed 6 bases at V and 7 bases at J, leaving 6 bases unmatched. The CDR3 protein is CASTGDRGNGELFF. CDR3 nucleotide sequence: TGTGCCAGCACCGGGGACAGGGGCAACGGGGAGCTGTTTTTT.

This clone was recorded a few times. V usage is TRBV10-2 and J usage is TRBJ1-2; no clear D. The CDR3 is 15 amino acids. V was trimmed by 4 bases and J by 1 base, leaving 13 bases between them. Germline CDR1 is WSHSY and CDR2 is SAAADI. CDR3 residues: CASSVDGGRNYGYTF. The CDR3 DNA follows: TGCGCCAGCAGTGTGGACGGAGGGCGTAACTATGGCTACACCTTC.

Written as DNA, the CDR3 is TGTGCCAGCAGTTCCCCAACTAGCGGGAGGGCAAGGGAGCAGTACTTC. Translating gives CASSSPTSGRAREQYF. The gene calls are TRBV28 and TRBJ2-7; 13 positions agree with TRBD2. CDR3 length: 16 amino acids. The germline V gene encodes CDR1 MDHEN and CDR2 SYDVKM. Losses at the gene ends were 4 bases for V and 7 bases for J; bases not matched to a gene: 10.

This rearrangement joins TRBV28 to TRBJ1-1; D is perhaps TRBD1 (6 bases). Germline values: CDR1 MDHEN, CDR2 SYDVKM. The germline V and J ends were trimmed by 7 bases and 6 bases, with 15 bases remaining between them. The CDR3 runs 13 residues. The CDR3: CASKGRGRPEAFF. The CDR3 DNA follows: TGTGCCAGCAAGGGCAGGGGTCGTCCTGAAGCTTTCTTT.

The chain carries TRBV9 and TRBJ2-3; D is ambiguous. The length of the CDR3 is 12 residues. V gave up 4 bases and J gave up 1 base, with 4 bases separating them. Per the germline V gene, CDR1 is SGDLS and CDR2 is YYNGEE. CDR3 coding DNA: TGTGCCAGCAGCCCCGGCACAGATACGCAGTATTTT. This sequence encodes CASSPGTDTQYF.

CDR3 DNA sequence: TGTGCCAGCTCGCTCACAGGGGCGCTTACCTACGAGCAGTACTTC. Its translation: CASSLTGALTYEQYF. The chain carries TRBV18 and TRBJ2-7; 7 bases map to TRBD1. With 6 bases clipped from V and 2 bases from J, the junction kept 10 bases outside the gene matches. The germline V gene encodes CDR1 KGHSH and CDR2 LQKENI. This CDR3 spans 15 amino acids.

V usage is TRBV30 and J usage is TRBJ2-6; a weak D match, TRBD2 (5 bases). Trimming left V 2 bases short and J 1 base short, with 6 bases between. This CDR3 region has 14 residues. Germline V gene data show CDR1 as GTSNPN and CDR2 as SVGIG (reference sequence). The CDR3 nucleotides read TGTGCCTGGAGTACGGGGTCTGGGGCCAACGTCCTGACTTTC. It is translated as CAWSTGSGANVLTF.

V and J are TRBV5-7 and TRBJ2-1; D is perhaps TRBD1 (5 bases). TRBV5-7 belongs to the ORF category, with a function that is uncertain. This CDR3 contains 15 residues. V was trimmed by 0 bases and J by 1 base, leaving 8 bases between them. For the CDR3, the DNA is TGTGCCAGCAGCTTGGGACAGTTGTCCTACAATGAGCAGTTCTTC. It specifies CASSLGQLSYNEQFF.

The CDR3 DNA follows: TGTGCCAGCAGTGGCGGAAACACCATATATTTT. It specifies CASSGGNTIYF. The gene calls are TRBV6-5 and TRBJ1-3; D is unclear. The CDR3 sequence is 11 residues long. Trimming removed 5 bases from V and 4 bases from J, with 3 bases in between. In germline, CDR1 is MNHEY, CDR2 SVGAGI.

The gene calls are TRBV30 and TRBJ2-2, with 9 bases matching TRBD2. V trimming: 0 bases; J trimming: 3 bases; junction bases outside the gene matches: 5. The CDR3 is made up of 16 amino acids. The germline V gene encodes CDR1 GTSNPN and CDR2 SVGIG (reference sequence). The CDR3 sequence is CAWSVLSGRHTGELFF. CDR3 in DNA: TGTGCCTGGAGTGTACTGAGCGGGAGGCACACCGGGGAGCTGTTTTTT.

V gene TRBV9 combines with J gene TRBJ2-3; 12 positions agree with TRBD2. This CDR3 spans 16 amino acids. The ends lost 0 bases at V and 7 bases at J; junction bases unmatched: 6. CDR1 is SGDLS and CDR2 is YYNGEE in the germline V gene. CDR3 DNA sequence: TGTGCCAGCAGCGTAGGACTAGCGGGAGAAATATATACGCAGTATTTT. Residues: CASSVGLAGEIYTQYF.

The CDR3 loop is CAWSVGAAKTYEQYF. The CDR3 DNA is TGTGCCTGGAGTGTAGGGGCAGCTAAAACCTACGAGCAGTACTTC. This rearrangement joins TRBV30 to TRBJ2-7, with D possibly TRBD1 on 5 matching bases. Germline V CDR1 and CDR2: GTSNPN, SVGIG (reference sequence). The CDR3 extends over 15 amino acids. The germline V and J ends were trimmed by 0 bases and 2 bases, with 14 bases remaining between them.

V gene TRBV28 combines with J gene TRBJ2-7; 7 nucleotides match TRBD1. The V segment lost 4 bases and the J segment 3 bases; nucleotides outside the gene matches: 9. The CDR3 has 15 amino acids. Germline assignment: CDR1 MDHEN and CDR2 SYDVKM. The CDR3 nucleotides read TGTGCCAGCAGTTCGCCGGGACAGCTCCTCTACGAGCAGTACTTC. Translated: CASSSPGQLLYEQYF.

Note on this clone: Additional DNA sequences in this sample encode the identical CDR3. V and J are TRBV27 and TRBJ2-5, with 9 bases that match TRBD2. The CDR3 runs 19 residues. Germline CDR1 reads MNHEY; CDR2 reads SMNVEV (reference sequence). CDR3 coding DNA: TGTCCGCCCCCCTGGGCTAGCGGGGTAGGGTTCGCTCCACAAGAGACCCAGTACTTC. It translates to CPPPWASGVGFAPQETQYF.

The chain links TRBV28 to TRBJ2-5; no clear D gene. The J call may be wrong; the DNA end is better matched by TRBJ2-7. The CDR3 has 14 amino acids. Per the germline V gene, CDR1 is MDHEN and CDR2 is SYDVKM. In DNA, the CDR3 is TGTGCCAGCAGGTTACCCCATTCGAGTTACGAGCAGTACTTC. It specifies CASRLPHSSYEQYF.